These 14 T cell receptor beta chains came from one sample sequenced in a study of blood T cell repertoires in COVID-19. Libraries were prepared by immunoSEQ multiplex PCR; TCRdb keeps only in-frame clonotypes and omits some of them. The sample yields about 50,000 clones, 70% to 85% seen once. Specimen: peripheral blood. Every receptor here comes from a human donor in a cohort sampled during active COVID-19.

The chain is built from TRBV28 and TRBJ2-3, with TRBD2 matching 7 bases. Trimming cost V 5 bases and J 0 bases; bases outside gene matches: 5. Germline-derived CDR1 and CDR2 are MDHEN and SYDVKM. This CDR3 comprises 15 residues. The CDR3 nucleotides read TGTGCCAGCAGTCCCCCTAGCGGAAGCACAGATACGCAGTATTTT. It yields the protein CASSPPSGSTDTQYF.

The chain recombines TRBV4-3 with TRBJ2-3; TRBD1 is a possible D gene (6 bases). The CDR3 length is 15 residues. Looked up from germline, CDR1 is LGHNA and CDR2 is YSLEER. The V and J ends lost 4 bases and 4 bases respectively, with 15 bases between them. The CDR3 nucleotides are TGCGCCAGCAGCCGGACGGGTGGGGGCCCAGATACGCAGTATTTT. This codes for CASSRTGGGPDTQYF.

The rearrangement joins TRBV15 to TRBJ2-1; 7 nucleotides agree with TRBD2. CDR1 and CDR2 (germline): LNHNV, YYDKDF (reference sequence). The CDR3 length is 17 residues. V lost 5 bases to trimming and J lost 9 bases; unmatched junction nucleotides: 19. The CDR3 reads CATSPVFRTSWVSEQFF. The CDR3 nucleotides read TGTGCCACCAGCCCTGTTTTCAGGACTAGTTGGGTCAGTGAGCAGTTCTTC.

The chain combines TRBV7-9 with TRBJ2-5; TRBD1 aligns across 8 bases. Trimming took 4 bases from V and 5 from J; bases not matched to a gene: 9. There are 15 residues in the CDR3. CDR1 and CDR2 (germline): SEHNR, FQNEAQ (reference sequence). The CDR3 spells CASSSAGQGVETQYF. CDR3 sequence (DNA): TGTGCCAGCAGCTCCGCCGGACAGGGTGTGGAGACCCAGTACTTC.

This chain connects TRBV7-9 to TRBJ1-3; D is uncertain. V was shortened by 3 bases and J by 0 bases, with 9 bases between the two germline ends. This CDR3 comprises 15 residues. Germline V gene lookup returns CDR1 SEHNR and CDR2 FQNEAQ (reference sequence). The CDR3 sequence is CASSFKGASGNTIYF. In DNA form, the CDR3 reads TGTGCCAGCAGCTTTAAGGGAGCCTCTGGAAACACCATATATTTT.

The chain links TRBV6-2 or TRBV6-3 to TRBJ1-2, with 7 positions matching TRBD1. From germline, CDR1 is MNHEY and CDR2 SVGEGT. Germline trimming cut 0 bases from V and 3 bases from J; bases unmatched to any gene: 7. The CDR3 is 16 residues long. Here the CDR3 reads CASSYSFRDSHYGYTF. The CDR3 bases are TGTGCCAGCAGTTACTCTTTCCGGGACAGCCACTATGGCTACACCTTC.

This clone was observed once. The chain recombines TRBV7-8 with TRBJ1-1, with TRBD1 identical over 10 bases. CDR3 length: 17 residues. Germline V gene sequence: CDR1 SGHVS, CDR2 FQNEAQ. The junction had 10 bases not matched to a gene; V was cut back by 5 bases and J by 1 base. This CDR3 is CASSLTTGGTGNTEAFF. DNA of the CDR3: TGTGCCAGCAGCCTCACGACAGGGGGCACAGGGAACACTGAAGCTTTCTTT. The full variable domain, rest sourced from reference TRBV7-8 and TRBJ1-1, is GAGVSQSPRYKVAKRGQDVALRCDPISGHVSLFWYQQALGQGPEFLTYFQNEAQLDKSGLPSDRFFAERPEGSVSTLKIQRTQQEDSAVYLCASSLTTGGTGNTEAFFGQGTRLTVV.

The DNA for the CDR3 is TGTGCCAGCAGTCGCCGGGACACTAAGACCGAGCAGTACTTC. Translating gives CASSRRDTKTEQYF. V usage is TRBV25-1 and J usage is TRBJ2-7; D perhaps matches TRBD1 (6 bases). In germline, CDR1 is MGHDK, CDR2 SYGVNS. Trimming took off 5 bases at V and 6 bases at J, with 17 bases between the two ends. CDR3 length equals 14 residues.

The chain recombines TRBV5-1 with TRBJ1-2; maybe TRBD1 (6 bases). The CDR3 spans 14 residues. Germline V gene data show CDR1 as SGHRS and CDR2 as YFSETQ. The ends were cut back, 4 bases at V and 2 bases at J, with 12 bases in the middle. The CDR3 DNA is TGCGCCAGCAGCACGACGACAGGAAACTATGGCTACACCTTC. It codes for CASSTTTGNYGYTF.

The V call is TRBV9, the J call TRBJ2-3; 10 nucleotides agree with TRBD2. After removal of 5 bases from V and 0 bases from J, the junction contained 3 bases not matched to a gene. This CDR3 has 15 amino acids. Germline CDR1 is SGDLS and CDR2 is YYNGEE. CDR3 nucleotides: TGTGCCAGCAGGAAGACTAGCGGGAGCACAGATACGCAGTATTTT. Translation gives CASRKTSGSTDTQYF.

The chain has TRBV3-1 (or the pseudogene TRBV3-2) and TRBJ2-7, with 9 positions matching TRBD2. The V segment lost 1 base and the J segment 3 bases; nucleotides outside the gene matches: 4. The CDR3 covers 15 residues. Germline loops: CDR1 LGHDT, CDR2 YNNKEL (reference sequence). The DNA of the CDR3 is TGTGCCAGCAGCCAAGGAGCGGGAGGCTACTACGAGCAGTACTTC. It translates to CASSQGAGGYYEQYF.

This clone occurred a few times. The V and J genes are TRBV25-1 and TRBJ2-7, with 10 bases lining up with TRBD1. Germline loops: CDR1 MGHDK, CDR2 SYGVNS. J was trimmed by 2 bases and V by 6 bases; bases with no gene match: 7. This CDR3 is built from 15 residues. The CDR3 DNA reads as TGTGCCAGCAGGGGGGACAGGGGTTTTACCTACGAGCAGTACTTC. Residues: CASRGDRGFTYEQYF.

The V gene is TRBV11-2, the J gene TRBJ2-1; 11 bases line up with TRBD2. Trimming took 4 bases from V and 7 from J; bases not matched to a gene: 6. Germline CDR1 is SGHAT and CDR2 is FQNNGV. This CDR3 is built from 15 residues. The CDR3 protein is CASSYTSGSGNEQFF. CDR3 nucleotide sequence: TGTGCCAGCAGCTACACTAGCGGGAGTGGGAATGAGCAGTTCTTC.

The gene calls are TRBV4-2 and TRBJ2-5; 16 bases map to TRBD2. Germline V gene data show CDR1 as LGHNA and CDR2 as YNFKEQ. The junction had 4 bases not matched to a gene; V was cut back by 1 base and J by 2 bases. The CDR3 runs to 18 residues. The DNA for the CDR3 is TGTGCCAGCAGCCAAGGGGGACTAGCGGGAGGGGAGCAAGAGACCCAGTACTTC. This sequence encodes CASSQGGLAGGEQETQYF.